This T cell receptor (beta chain) was retrieved from a study of high-grade serous ovarian cancer treatment subgroups. Turning to the study itself: Each sample yielded on average roughly 7,500 unique TCR beta rearrangements from approximately 15,000 reads.

The germline V gene has CDR1 MNHNY and CDR2 SVGAGI (reference sequence). V lost 5 bases, J lost 3 bases, and 8 bases stayed unmatched. The length of the CDR3 is 15 residues. The tumor samples were collected prior to definitive surgery or chemotherapy. The repertoire was sequenced with immunoSEQ multiplex PCR; TCRdb's copy has only in-frame clones and lacks some. The repertoire holds thousands of clones, with 72% as singletons. The V and J genes are TRBV6-6 and TRBJ2-7, with TRBD1 identical over 9 bases. The sample consisted of tumor tissue. This clonotype originated in a human donor with high-grade serous ovarian cancer. The CDR3 sequence: CASSTPGTGRYEQYF. The CDR3 DNA reads as TGTGCCAGCAGTACCCCCGGGACAGGGCGCTACGAGCAGTACTTC.